The present T cell receptor beta chain was sequenced within a study of shared clonotypes between healthy human individuals. The V gene lost 6 bases and the J gene lost 4 bases, with 18 bases spanning the gap. CDR1 MNHEY and CDR2 SVGAGI come from the germline V gene. The CDR3 runs 15 residues. Assay runs were performed at deep level. Sequenced by immunoSEQ multiplex PCR; TCRdb stores in-frame clones only, minus some. The data contain approximately 1,500,000 clones, roughly 96% of them singletons. The sequence derives from a man younger than 45 in good health. Sequencing input: naive CD4+ T cells sorted from blood. Sample subset: CD45RA+ positively selected. The J gene is TRBJ1-2, the V gene TRBV6-5; a possible D gene is TRBD1 (6 bases). This CDR3 is CASRTTTGPLYGYTF. The CDR3 DNA reads TGTGCCAGCAGAACTACGACAGGCCCCCTCTATGGCTACACCTTC.